This TCR beta chain derives from a study of blood T cell repertoires in COVID-19. As for the study in general: Some COVID-19 samples were acute and others convalescent; all came from the United States, Italy and Spain. Sources were T cells, B-cell-depleted T cells, or PBMCs; the material itself was cDNA or gDNA.

As processed by the authors: Reference gene primer amplification in the assay estimated nucleated cell counts. Here immunoSEQ multiplex PCR was the method, and the copy in TCRdb shows in-frame clones only, minus some. The V and J calls and clone size are taken from that table; D and trimming were inferred from the DNA. Of about 170,000 clones in the sample, 88% were seen once. Trimming cost V 5 bases and J 4 bases, with 8 bases left between them. The germline CDR1 and CDR2 sequences are LNHDA and SQIVND (reference sequence). The CDR3 runs to 12 residues. The V gene is TRBV19, the J gene TRBJ1-1; D uncertain. The sample taken for sequencing was peripheral blood. The clonotype originates from a man aged 45-65 years who had recovered from COVID-19. Here the CDR3 DNA reads TGTGCCAGTAGTTCCGGGAGCACTGAAGCTTTCTTT. It yields the protein CASSSGSTEAFF.